This paragraph covers one T cell receptor (beta chain) sequence. Its antigen remains unidentified. These data originate in a study of T-cell memory formation after mild COVID-19. Overall study results and limits: Among CD4+ contracting clones, most were CM and EM, and CD8+ ones EMRA.

Each CDR3 protein gets one entry after TCRdb re-called the 5' RACE reads with MiXCR. The sample consists of almost 550,000 distinct CDR3 sequences, roughly 22% of them appearing once. Germline CDR1 and CDR2: MGHRA and YSYEKL. The CDR3 covers 15 residues. V lost 0 bases, J lost 2 bases, and 10 bases lay in between. The sequence was obtained from an adult woman who had mild COVID-19 (a few samples of this study predate the infection). Cell type and time point are not known. The V and J genes are TRBV4-1 and TRBJ2-5; D possibly corresponds to TRBD2 (5 bases). Material for sequencing was PBMCs or a T cell subset sorted from them (not recorded which). The CDR3 region has the DNA TGCGCCAGCAGCCAAGAGTACCGGGGACAAGAGACCCAGTACTTC. It encodes CASSQEYRGQETQYF.